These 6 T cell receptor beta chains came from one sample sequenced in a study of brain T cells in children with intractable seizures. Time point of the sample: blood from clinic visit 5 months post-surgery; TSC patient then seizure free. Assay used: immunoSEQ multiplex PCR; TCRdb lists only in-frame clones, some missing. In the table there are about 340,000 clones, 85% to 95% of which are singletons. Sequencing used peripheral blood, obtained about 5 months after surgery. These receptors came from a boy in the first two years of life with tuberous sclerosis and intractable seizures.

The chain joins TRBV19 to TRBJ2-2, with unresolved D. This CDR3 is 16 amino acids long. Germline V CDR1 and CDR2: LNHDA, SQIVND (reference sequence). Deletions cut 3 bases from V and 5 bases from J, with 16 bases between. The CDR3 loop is CASSIPHGARTGELFF. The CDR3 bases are TGTGCCAGTAGTATCCCCCACGGAGCCCGGACCGGGGAGCTGTTTTTT.

The DNA of the CDR3 is TGTGCCAGCAGCCAACCCCGCTACGAGCAGTACTTC. Translated: CASSQPRYEQYF. The gene calls are TRBV7-2 and TRBJ2-7; D not certain. This CDR3 has 12 residues. V lost 5 bases, J lost 3 bases, and 8 bases lay in between. The germline CDR1 and CDR2 sequences are SGHTA and FQGNSA. Combining the CDR3 with reference TRBV7-2 and TRBJ2-7 gives the whole variable domain GAGVSQSPSNKVTEKGKDVELRCDPISGHTALYWYRQSLGQGLEFLIYFQGNSAPDKSGLPSDRFSAERTGGSVSTLTIQRTQQEDSAVYLCASSQPRYEQYFGPGTRLTVT.

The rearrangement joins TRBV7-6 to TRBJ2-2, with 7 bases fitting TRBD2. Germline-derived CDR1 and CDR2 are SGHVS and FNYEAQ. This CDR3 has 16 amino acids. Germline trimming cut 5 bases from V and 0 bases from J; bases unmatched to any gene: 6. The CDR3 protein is CASSVRAGTNTGELFF. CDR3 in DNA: TGTGCCAGCAGCGTAAGAGCGGGAACGAACACCGGGGAGCTGTTTTTT.

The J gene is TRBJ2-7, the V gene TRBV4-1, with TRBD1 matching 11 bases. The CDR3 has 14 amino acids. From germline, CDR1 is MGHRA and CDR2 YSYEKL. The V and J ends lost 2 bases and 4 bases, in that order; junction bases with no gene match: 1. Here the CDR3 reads CASSQRDRGYEQYF. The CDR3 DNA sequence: TGCGCCAGCAGCCAACGGGACAGGGGGTACGAGCAGTACTTC.

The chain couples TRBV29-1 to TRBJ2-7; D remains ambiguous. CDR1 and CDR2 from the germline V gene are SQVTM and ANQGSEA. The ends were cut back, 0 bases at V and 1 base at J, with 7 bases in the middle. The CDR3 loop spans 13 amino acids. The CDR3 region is CSVEEDNSYEQYF. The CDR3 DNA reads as TGCAGCGTTGAAGAAGACAATTCCTACGAGCAGTACTTC.

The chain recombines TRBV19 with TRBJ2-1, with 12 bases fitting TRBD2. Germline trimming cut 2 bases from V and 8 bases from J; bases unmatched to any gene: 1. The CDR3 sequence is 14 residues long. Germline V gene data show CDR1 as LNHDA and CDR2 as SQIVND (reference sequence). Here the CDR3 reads CASSILAGGYEQFF. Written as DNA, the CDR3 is TGTGCCAGTAGTATACTAGCGGGAGGGTATGAGCAGTTCTTC.